This is a list of T cell receptor beta chains from one sample in a study of T cell responses to AZD1222 COVID-19 vaccine. The assay was immunoSEQ multiplex PCR, and TCRdb's table has in-frame clones only and misses some. Among some 160,000 clones listed, around 94% were seen once. Specimen: peripheral blood, collected on day 0 of AZD1222 vaccination. These receptor sequences come from an adult in good health. Both conserved end residues are trimmed from each CDR3.

V: TRBV6-5
J: TRBJ1-2
CDR3: ASSYGIGGLGYGYT

V: TRBV24-1
J: TRBJ2-3
CDR3: ATSDTGGGSTDTQY

V: TRBV7-9
J: TRBJ2-2
CDR3: ASSKGQPNTGELF

V: TRBV28
J: TRBJ2-1
CDR3: ASSFRYEQF

V: TRBV5-5
J: TRBJ2-1
CDR3: ASSPNSVVSYNEQF

V: TRBV6-5
J: TRBJ1-2
CDR3: AGTDRVGGYT

V: TRBV11-3
J: TRBJ2-3
CDR3: ASSPGQGARTDTQY

V: TRBV6-2/TRBV6-3
J: TRBJ2-7
CDR3: ASSQPRTVLY

V: TRBV6-1
J: TRBJ1-2
CDR3: ASSERADGYT

V: TRBV30
J: TRBJ1-5
CDR3: AWSVQGGNQPQH

V: TRBV5-1
J: TRBJ2-1
CDR3: ASSPNGLAGVSSYNEQF

V: TRBV7-3
J: TRBJ2-2
CDR3: ASRTSSNTGELF

V: TRBV5-1
J: TRBJ2-7
CDR3: ASSLVSGSNYEQY

V: TRBV7-3
J: TRBJ1-1
CDR3: ASSRGTENTEAF

V: TRBV5-8
J: TRBJ2-5
CDR3: ASSLGLAGLETQY

V: TRBV5-1
J: TRBJ2-5
CDR3: ASSLQGSQETQY

V: TRBV4-1
J: TRBJ1-6
CDR3: ASSHRDRGLINSPLH

V: TRBV2
J: TRBJ1-2
CDR3: ASRRQGRNGYT

V: TRBV5-1
J: TRBJ1-3
CDR3: ASSLDRVGNTIY

V: TRBV2
J: TRBJ2-4
CDR3: ASSEPPRRIRGNIQY

V: TRBV29-1
J: TRBJ1-1
CDR3: SAVGKPGHPEAF

V: TRBV12-3/TRBV12-4
J: TRBJ2-7
CDR3: ASSPGTDEQY

V: TRBV5-6
J: TRBJ2-7
CDR3: ASSRGPPRGYEQY

V: TRBV3-1/TRBV3-2
J: TRBJ1-4
CDR3: ASSQDPREFEKLF

V: TRBV20-1
J: TRBJ2-1
CDR3: SASRPQGVDEQF

V: TRBV6-2/TRBV6-3
J: TRBJ2-1
CDR3: ASSFTRWAGAYNEQF

V: TRBV6-5
J: TRBJ2-3
CDR3: ASRLLRATDTQY

V: TRBV3-1/TRBV3-2
J: TRBJ2-5
CDR3: ASSPPNSGGAKETQY

V: TRBV6-6
J: TRBJ2-5
CDR3: ASRPGGGSEETQY

V: TRBV4-1
J: TRBJ1-5
CDR3: ASSQGLLGGNQPQH

V: TRBV3-1/TRBV3-2
J: TRBJ1-4
CDR3: ASRLGANEKLF

V: TRBV20-1
J: TRBJ1-2
CDR3: SASEENYGYT

V: TRBV21-1
J: TRBJ2-4
CDR3: ASTDTNSGLAKNIQY

V: TRBV11-2
J: TRBJ1-1
CDR3: ASSPYRDTEAF

V: TRBV11-2
J: TRBJ1-2
CDR3: ASSFTGDYGYT

V: TRBV11-3
J: TRBJ2-2
CDR3: ASSLFPGELF

V: TRBV7-6
J: TRBJ2-7
CDR3: ASSLGGGGNYEQY

V: TRBV18
J: TRBJ2-2
CDR3: ASSPSVSGQGGAGELF

V: TRBV6-5
J: TRBJ2-5
CDR3: ASSRGGAQETQY

V: TRBV7-8
J: TRBJ1-1
CDR3: ASSFNSNTEAF

V: TRBV10-3
J: TRBJ1-4
CDR3: ATHGQGINEKLF

V: TRBV7-2
J: TRBJ2-7
CDR3: ASSQFSGGGYEQY

V: TRBV13
J: TRBJ2-5
CDR3: ASSSSGQGETQY

V: TRBV28
J: TRBJ1-5
CDR3: ASRSYGARNSNQPQH

V: TRBV6-4
J: TRBJ2-2
CDR3: ASGAGNTGELF

V: TRBV14
J: TRBJ1-2
CDR3: ASSQEAGLKGYT

V: TRBV25-1
J: TRBJ2-3
CDR3: ASSPRTSGFTDTQY

V: TRBV13
J: TRBJ2-2
CDR3: ASSLGFNTGELF

V: TRBV5-8
J: TRBJ1-5
CDR3: ASSLQGQLNQPQH

V: TRBV27
J: TRBJ1-5
CDR3: ASSLWGQNQPQH

V: TRBV6-5
J: TRBJ2-1
CDR3: ASSYSGGDNEQF

V: TRBV2
J: TRBJ1-3
CDR3: ASSGETGNTIY

V: TRBV3-1/TRBV3-2
J: TRBJ1-2
CDR3: ASSHHAGGRADYGYT

V: TRBV6-5
J: TRBJ1-2
CDR3: ASRPGTDYGYT

V: TRBV5-1
J: TRBJ1-2
CDR3: ASSLVSGTYGYT

V: TRBV5-1
J: TRBJ2-7
CDR3: ASSLSANRAGGLLYEQY

V: TRBV18
J: TRBJ1-1
CDR3: ASSPRLEDKAF

V: TRBV15
J: TRBJ1-1
CDR3: ATSWGRDTEAF

V: TRBV12-3/TRBV12-4
J: TRBJ2-3
CDR3: ASSFGDTQY